This note documents a single T cell receptor beta chain sequence. Its antigen is unidentified. This sample was taken from a study of T cell clonotyping in hematopoietic cell transplantation. The J segment lost 2 bases and the V segment lost 10 bases, leaving 5 bases of the junction unmatched. CDR3 length: 14 residues. Looked up from germline, CDR1 is LNHDA and CDR2 is SQIVND (reference sequence). Clones were sequenced by immunoSEQ multiplex PCR, and TCRdb holds only the in-frame ones, with some missing. The repertoire consists of 37,000 or so clones, with roughly 88% occurring once and the leading ten covering just under 2%. Whole-study findings and limits: Without cell sorting, CD4 versus CD8 contributions remain unresolved. Pathologically expanded recipient clonotypes increased progressively from day 30 to day 180 as diversity fell. At the given depth, recipient repertoires were over 95% de novo clonotypes.

The sample consisted of peripheral blood mononuclear cells. This clonotype originated in a woman aged 40 to 50 in good health. Some clones in this sample may be carry-over from other donors' samples. The chain is built from TRBV19 and TRBJ2-2; 9 nucleotides line up with TRBD2. The DNA for the CDR3 is TGTGCCACCGCTAGCGGGGTAAACACCGGGGAGCTGTTTTTT. It encodes CATASGVNTGELFF. The full variable domain, in which reference TRBV19 and TRBJ2-2 provide the parts outside the CDR3, is DGGITQSPKYLFRKEGQNVTLSCEQNLNHDAMYWYRQDPGQGLRLIYYSQIVNDFQKGDIAEGYSVSREKKESFPLTVTSAQKNPTAFYLCATASGVNTGELFFGEGSRLTVL.